The present TCR beta chain was sequenced within a study of control samples from healthy donors and cancer patients. Sequencing was performed with immunoSEQ multiplex PCR; in TCRdb, only in-frame clones are kept and a portion is missing. The sample includes 90,000 or so clones, around 81% seen only once; the top ten take around a fifth. Germline CDR1 MNHNS, CDR2 SASEGT. The CDR3 extends over 16 amino acids. V gave up 0 bases and J gave up 2 bases; unmatched junction bases: 6. The origin of this receptor is a man aged 25 to 45 in good health. The chain joins TRBV6-1 to TRBJ2-5, with 7 bases identical to TRBD2. What was sequenced was blood. CDR3 sequence reads: CASSEAPSGGQETQYF. CDR3 nucleotides: TGTGCCAGCAGTGAAGCACCTAGCGGAGGGCAAGAGACCCAGTACTTC.